This TCR beta chain was captured in a study of T cell changes during pregnancy in multiple sclerosis. Only in-frame clones appear in the TCRdb table, and some are missing; sequencing was by immunoSEQ multiplex PCR. The table lists around 56,000 clones, 70% to 90% of them singletons, with approximately 2% in the top ten. Specimen: peripheral blood, collected after pregnancy. This sequence was found in a female donor with multiple sclerosis, enrolled in a pregnancy study.

CDR3 bases: TGCGCCAGCGACCTGGGGGGGCGCACAGATACGCAGTATTTT. Translation gives CASDLGGRTDTQYF. The chain couples TRBV5-1 to TRBJ2-3; D is perhaps TRBD2 (7 bases). This CDR3 comprises 14 residues. The V gene lost 7 bases and the J gene lost 1 base, with 13 bases spanning the gap. Germline V CDR1 and CDR2: SGHRS, YFSETQ.